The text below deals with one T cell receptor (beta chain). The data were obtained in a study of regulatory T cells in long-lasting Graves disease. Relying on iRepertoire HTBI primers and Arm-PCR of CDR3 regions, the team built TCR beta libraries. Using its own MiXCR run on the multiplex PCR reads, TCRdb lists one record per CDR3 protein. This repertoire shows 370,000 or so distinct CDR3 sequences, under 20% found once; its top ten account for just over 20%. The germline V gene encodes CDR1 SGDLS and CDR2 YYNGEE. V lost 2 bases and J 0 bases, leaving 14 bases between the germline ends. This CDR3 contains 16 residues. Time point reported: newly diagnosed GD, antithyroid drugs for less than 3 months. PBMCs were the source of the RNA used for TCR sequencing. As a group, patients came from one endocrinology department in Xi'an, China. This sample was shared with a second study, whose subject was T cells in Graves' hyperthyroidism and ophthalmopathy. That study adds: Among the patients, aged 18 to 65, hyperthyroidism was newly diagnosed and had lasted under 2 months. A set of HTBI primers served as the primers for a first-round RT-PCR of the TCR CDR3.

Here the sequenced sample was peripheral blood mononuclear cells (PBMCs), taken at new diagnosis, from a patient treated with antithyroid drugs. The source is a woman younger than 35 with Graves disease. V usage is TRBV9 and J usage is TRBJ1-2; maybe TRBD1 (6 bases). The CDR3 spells CASSVTGSAANYGYTF. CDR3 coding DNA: TGTGCCAGCAGCGTGACAGGATCCGCCGCTAACTATGGCTACACCTTC.